This T cell receptor beta chain was captured in a study of Ad26.COV2.S vaccination and SARS-CoV-2 variants. Study findings and constraints: Substantial post-vaccination breadth of spike-specific CD8+ and CD4+ T cell responses was reported.

Points on this clone: Its cognate antigen is unknown.

The repertoire was sequenced with immunoSEQ multiplex PCR; TCRdb's copy has only in-frame clones and lacks some. The table records a few hundred thousand clones, roughly 85% of them present only once. This sample's treatment: 15 to 20 received Ad26.COV2.S at low or high dose, single or two shots; roughly five received placebo; per-sample allocation not given. Sample collection was performed on day 63 after the first vaccine or placebo injection. This CDR3 region has 14 residues. V shed 3 bases and J 2 bases; nucleotides not matched to a gene: 2. CDR1 is SGHKS, CDR2 YYEKEE, per germline (reference sequence).

Sequencing used peripheral blood, obtained in a trial of Ad26.COV2.S vaccine versus placebo. The TCR comes from a person between 18 and 65 years old who received the Ad26.COV2.S COVID-19 vaccine or a placebo. The chain links TRBV5-5 to TRBJ2-5; 9 bases line up with TRBD1. The CDR3 spells CASSWGQGQETQYF. The DNA of the CDR3 is TGTGCCAGCAGCTGGGGACAGGGACAAGAGACCCAGTACTTC. The whole variable domain, filled in from reference TRBV5-5 and TRBJ2-5, reads DAGVTQSPTHLIKTRGQQVTLRCSPISGHKSVSWYQQVLGQGPQFIFQYYEKEERGRGNFPDRFSARQFPNYSSELNVNALLLGDSALYLCASSWGQGQETQYFGPGTRLLVL.